These 9 T cell receptor beta chains originate from one sample sequenced in a study of breast tumors, draining lymph nodes, adjacent tissues. Each CDR3 protein is one row after TCRdb ran MiXCR on the multiplex PCR reads. This sample has 66,000 or so distinct CDR3 sequences; approximately 40% occur once, and the top ten carry about 8.4%. Sequenced material: breast tumor tissue. Source of these receptors: a female donor with breast cancer. Some clones in this sample may be carry-over from other donors' samples.

This clonotype was seen many times. The J gene is TRBJ2-5, the V gene TRBV3-1; 7 nucleotides line up with TRBD2. The V and J ends lost 3 bases and 8 bases, in that order; junction bases with no gene match: 15. This CDR3 contains 16 residues. Germline V lookup: CDR1 LGHDT, CDR2 YNNKEL (reference sequence). CDR3 bases: TGTGCCAGCAGCCAGGGAGGGGCCCTTTCCCGGGGAACCCAGTACTTC. Residues: CASSQGGALSRGTQYF.

This clonotype was observed at least ten times. The chain employs TRBV2 and TRBJ2-3, with TRBD2 as a possible D gene (7 bases). Germline V gene sequence: CDR1 SNHLY, CDR2 FYNNEI. The CDR3 runs to 14 residues. Trimming left V 5 bases short and J 2 bases short, with 11 bases between. The chain's CDR3 is CASSQGGVTDTQYF. CDR3 nucleotide sequence: TGTGCCAGCAGTCAAGGGGGGGTCACAGATACGCAGTATTTT.

The sample holds many counts of this clonotype. The chain employs TRBV7-9 and TRBJ2-3, with a possible D match to TRBD2 (5 bases). This CDR3 has 15 amino acids. The ends were cut back, 4 bases at V and 5 bases at J, with 16 bases in the middle. The V gene's germline CDR1 is SEHNR and CDR2 FQNEAQ (reference sequence). CDR3 region: CASSSSTDLGDTQYF. The CDR3 coding sequence is TGTGCCAGCAGCTCTTCGACGGACTTGGGAGATACGCAGTATTTT.

This sequence joins TRBV12-3 or TRBV12-4 and TRBJ1-1; possible D gene TRBD1, 5 bases. The CDR3 has 12 residues. V was pared by 1 base and J by 8 bases, with 8 bases between. CDR3 loop: CASSLGGLEAFF. CDR3 bases: TGTGCCAGCAGTTTAGGGGGCTTGGAAGCTTTCTTT.

On this clonotype: At one end the junction does not follow the germline gene, possibly because of a read error. The J gene is TRBJ2-7, the V gene TRBV11-2, with a tentative D call TRBD2 (6 bases). The CDR3 loop spans 15 amino acids. Per germline, CDR1 SGHAT and CDR2 FQNNGV. The CDR3 here is CASSFERPGVYGQYF. In DNA, the CDR3 is TGTGCCAGCAGCTTCGAACGCCCGGGGGTATACGGGCAGTACTTC.

This clonotype was recorded once. The chain combines TRBV7-8 with TRBJ1-2; a weak D match, TRBD1 (6 bases). The V and J ends lost 5 bases and 4 bases respectively, with 11 bases between them. This CDR3 is 13 amino acids long. Looked up from germline, CDR1 is SGHVS and CDR2 is FQNEAQ. In DNA, the CDR3 is TGTGCCAGCAGCCCGAACAGGGCCTATGGCTACACCTTC. Translation: CASSPNRAYGYTF.

In its sample, this clonotype was seen many times. The chain couples TRBV3-1 to TRBJ1-2, with D possibly TRBD1 on 6 matching bases. Germline V CDR1 and CDR2: LGHDT, YNNKEL (reference sequence). There are 14 residues in the CDR3. The germline V and J ends were trimmed by 3 bases and 6 bases, with 14 bases remaining between them. CDR3 nucleotide sequence: TGTGCCAGCAGCCAGGCCCACAGGGCGAATGGCTACACCTTC. Amino acids: CASSQAHRANGYTF.

Of note for this clonotype: A much larger clone lies a single base off, so this may be a read error. The chain couples TRBV10-3 to TRBJ1-1, with 8 nucleotides matching TRBD1. The germline V gene encodes CDR1 ENHRY and CDR2 SYGVKD. The CDR3 is made up of 16 amino acids. V was clipped by 3 bases and J by 5 bases; unmatched bases: 11. This CDR3 reads CAISDPGTTGGTEAFF. CDR3 coding DNA: TGTGCCATCAGTGACCCAGGGACTACAGGGGGGACTGAAGCTTTCTTT.

Comments on this clonotype: A read error is possible here, since a much larger clone lies one base away. The J gene is TRBJ1-3, the V gene TRBV20-1; D gene unclear. The CDR3 runs to 12 residues. Germline V gives CDR1 DFQATT, CDR2 SNEGSKA (reference sequence). CDR3 loop: CSARWSGNTTYF. CDR3 coding DNA: TGCAGTGCTAGATGGAGTGGAAACACCACATATTTT.